This TCR beta chain stems from a study of T-cell reconstitution after alpha-beta-depleted transplantation in children. It was with unique molecular identifiers that the TCRbeta library was prepared. A single record per CDR3 protein comes from TCRdb applying MiXCR to the PCR reads. The table has approximately 240,000 distinct CDR3 sequences, roughly 10% seen once. This clonotype was counted many times. The junction had 7 bases not matched to a gene; V was cut back by 5 bases and J by 9 bases. Germline V gene data show CDR1 as DFQATT and CDR2 as SNEGSKA (reference sequence). The CDR3 has 13 amino acids.

The source is a child under three years old with acute myeloid leukemia, due to receive a stem cell transplant. The starting material was PBMCs, obtained before TCRalphabeta/CD19-depleted stem cell transplant. V and J are TRBV20-1 and TRBJ2-1; 10 nucleotides align to TRBD2. CDR3 bases: TGCAGTGCTCCTTCTAGCGGGAGACGTGAGCAGTTCTTC. Translating it yields CSAPSSGRREQFF.